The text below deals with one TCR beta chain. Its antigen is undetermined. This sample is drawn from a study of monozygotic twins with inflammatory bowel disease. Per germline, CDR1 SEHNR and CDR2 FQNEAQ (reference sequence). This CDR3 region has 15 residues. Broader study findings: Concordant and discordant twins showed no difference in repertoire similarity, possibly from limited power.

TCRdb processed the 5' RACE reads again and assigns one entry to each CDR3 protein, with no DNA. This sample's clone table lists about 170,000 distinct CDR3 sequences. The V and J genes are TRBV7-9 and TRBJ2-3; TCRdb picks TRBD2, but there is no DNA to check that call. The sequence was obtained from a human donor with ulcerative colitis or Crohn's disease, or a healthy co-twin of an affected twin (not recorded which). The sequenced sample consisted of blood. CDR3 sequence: CASSPSGRGSDTQYF.